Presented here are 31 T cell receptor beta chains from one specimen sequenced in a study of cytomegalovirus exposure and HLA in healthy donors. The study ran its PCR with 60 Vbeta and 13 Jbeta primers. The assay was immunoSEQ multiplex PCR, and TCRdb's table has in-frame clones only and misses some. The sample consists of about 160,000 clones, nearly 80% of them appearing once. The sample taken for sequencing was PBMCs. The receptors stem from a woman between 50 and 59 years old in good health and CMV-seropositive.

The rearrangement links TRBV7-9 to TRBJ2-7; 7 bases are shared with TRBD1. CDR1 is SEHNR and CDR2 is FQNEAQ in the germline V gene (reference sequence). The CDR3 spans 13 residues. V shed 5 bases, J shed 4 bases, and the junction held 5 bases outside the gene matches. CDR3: CASSTLTGYEQYF. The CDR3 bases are TGTGCCAGCAGCACTTTGACAGGGTACGAGCAGTACTTC. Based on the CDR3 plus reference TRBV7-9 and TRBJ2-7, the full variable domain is DTGVSQNPRHKITKRGQNVTFRCDPISEHNRLYWYRQTLGQGPEFLTYFQNEAQLEKSRLLSDRFSAERPKGSFSTLEIQRTEQGDSAMYLCASSTLTGYEQYFGPGTRLTVT.

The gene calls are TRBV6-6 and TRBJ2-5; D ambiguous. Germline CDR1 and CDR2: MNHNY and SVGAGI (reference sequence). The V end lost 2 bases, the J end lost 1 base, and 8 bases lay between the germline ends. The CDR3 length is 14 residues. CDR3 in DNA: TGTGCCAGCAGTTACCCCCAGGCCCAAGAGACCCAGTACTTC. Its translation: CASSYPQAQETQYF.

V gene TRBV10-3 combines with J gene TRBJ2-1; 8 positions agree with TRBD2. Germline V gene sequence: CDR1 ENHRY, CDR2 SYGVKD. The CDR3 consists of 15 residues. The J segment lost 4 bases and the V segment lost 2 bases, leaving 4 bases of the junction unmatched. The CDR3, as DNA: TGTGCCATCAGTGAGGGACTAGCACAGTACAATGAGCAGTTCTTC. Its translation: CAISEGLAQYNEQFF.

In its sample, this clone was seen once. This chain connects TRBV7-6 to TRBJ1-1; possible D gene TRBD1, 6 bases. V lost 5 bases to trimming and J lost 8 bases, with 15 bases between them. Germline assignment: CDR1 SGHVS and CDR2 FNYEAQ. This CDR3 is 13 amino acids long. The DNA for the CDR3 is TGTGCCAGCAGCCCGGGACACTCTAGAGAAGCTTTCTTT. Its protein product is CASSPGHSREAFF.

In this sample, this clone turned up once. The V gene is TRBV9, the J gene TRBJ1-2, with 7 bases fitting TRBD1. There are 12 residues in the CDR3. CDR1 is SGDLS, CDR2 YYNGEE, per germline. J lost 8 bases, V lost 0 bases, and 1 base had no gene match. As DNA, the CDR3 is TGTGCCAGCAGCGTAGTAGGGGGCGGCTACACCTTC. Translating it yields CASSVVGGGYTF.

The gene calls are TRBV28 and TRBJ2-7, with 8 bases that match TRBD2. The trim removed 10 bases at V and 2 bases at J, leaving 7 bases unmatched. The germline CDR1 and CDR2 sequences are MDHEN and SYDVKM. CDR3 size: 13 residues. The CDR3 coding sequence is TGTGCCACCTTAGACGGGGGGGCCTACGAGCAGTACTTC. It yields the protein CATLDGGAYEQYF.

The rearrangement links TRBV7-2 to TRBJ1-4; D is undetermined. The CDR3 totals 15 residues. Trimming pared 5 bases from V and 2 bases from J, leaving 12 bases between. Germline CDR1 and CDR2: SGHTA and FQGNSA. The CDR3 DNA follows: TGTGCCAGCAGCCCCCTTCGGAGGACTAATGAAAAACTGTTTTTT. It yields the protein CASSPLRRTNEKLFF. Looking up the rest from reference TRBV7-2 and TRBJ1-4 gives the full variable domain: GAGVSQSPSNKVTEKGKDVELRCDPISGHTALYWYRQSLGQGLEFLIYFQGNSAPDKSGLPSDRFSAERTGGSVSTLTIQRTQQEDSAVYLCASSPLRRTNEKLFFGSGTQLSVL.

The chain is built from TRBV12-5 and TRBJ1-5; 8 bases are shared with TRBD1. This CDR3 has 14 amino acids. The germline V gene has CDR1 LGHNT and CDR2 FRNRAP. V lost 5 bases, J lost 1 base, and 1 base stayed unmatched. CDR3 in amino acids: CASGGQGSNQPQHF. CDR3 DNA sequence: TGTGCTAGTGGTGGACAGGGAAGCAATCAGCCCCAGCATTTT.

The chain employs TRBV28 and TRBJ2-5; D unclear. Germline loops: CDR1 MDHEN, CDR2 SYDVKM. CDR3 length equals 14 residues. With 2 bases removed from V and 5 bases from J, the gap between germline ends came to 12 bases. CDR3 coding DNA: TGTGCCAGCAGTTTAGTTTCCCCTTCGGAGACCCAGTACTTC. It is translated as CASSLVSPSETQYF.

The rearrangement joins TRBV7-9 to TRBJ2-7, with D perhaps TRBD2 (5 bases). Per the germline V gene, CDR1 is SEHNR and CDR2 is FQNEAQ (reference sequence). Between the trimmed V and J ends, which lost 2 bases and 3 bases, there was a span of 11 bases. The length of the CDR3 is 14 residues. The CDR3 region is CASSLSKGDYEQYF. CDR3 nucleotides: TGTGCCAGCAGCTTAAGTAAGGGAGACTACGAGCAGTACTTC.

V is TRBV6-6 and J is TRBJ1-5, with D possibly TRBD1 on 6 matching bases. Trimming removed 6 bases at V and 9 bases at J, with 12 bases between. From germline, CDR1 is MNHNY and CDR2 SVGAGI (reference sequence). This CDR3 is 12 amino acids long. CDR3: CASSDTGLPQHF. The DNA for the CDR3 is TGTGCCAGCAGCGACACAGGGCTGCCCCAGCATTTT.

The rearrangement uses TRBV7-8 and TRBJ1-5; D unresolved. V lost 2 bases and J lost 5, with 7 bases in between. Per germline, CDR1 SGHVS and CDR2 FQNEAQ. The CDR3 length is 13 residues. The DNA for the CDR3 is TGTGCCAGCAGCTTAAAGAGGGATCAGCCCCAGCATTTT. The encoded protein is CASSLKRDQPQHF.

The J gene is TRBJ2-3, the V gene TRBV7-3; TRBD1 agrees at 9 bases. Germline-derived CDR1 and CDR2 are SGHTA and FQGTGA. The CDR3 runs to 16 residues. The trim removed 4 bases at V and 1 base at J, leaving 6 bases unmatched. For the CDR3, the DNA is TGTGCCAGCAGCTCAGCCAGGACAGGGGGCACAGATACGCAGTATTTT. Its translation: CASSSARTGGTDTQYF.

The CDR3 sequence is CASSLVWRGRYNEQFF. CDR3 sequence (DNA): TGTGCCAGCAGCTTAGTCTGGAGGGGGCGTTACAATGAGCAGTTCTTC. The chain uses TRBV11-2 and TRBJ2-1, with D possibly TRBD1 on 7 matching bases. The CDR3 runs 16 residues. V shed 1 base and J shed 4 bases, with 14 bases lying between them. CDR1 is SGHAT, CDR2 FQNNGV, per germline.

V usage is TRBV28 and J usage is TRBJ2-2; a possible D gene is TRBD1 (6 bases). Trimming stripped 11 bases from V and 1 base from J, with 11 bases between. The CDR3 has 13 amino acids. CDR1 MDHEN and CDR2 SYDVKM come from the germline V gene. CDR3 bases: TGTGCCGGCCAGGGACAGAACACCGGGGAGCTGTTTTTT. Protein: CAGQGQNTGELFF.

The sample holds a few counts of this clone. The CDR3 DNA is TGTGCCAGCAGTGGCCCCCGGGAGCACCAAAACTATGGCTACACCTTC. Amino acid sequence: CASSGPREHQNYGYTF. The J gene is TRBJ1-2, the V gene TRBV25-1, with unresolved D. Germline-derived CDR1 and CDR2 are MGHDK and SYGVNS. The CDR3 length is 16 residues. V gave up 4 bases and J gave up 2 bases, with 17 bases separating them.

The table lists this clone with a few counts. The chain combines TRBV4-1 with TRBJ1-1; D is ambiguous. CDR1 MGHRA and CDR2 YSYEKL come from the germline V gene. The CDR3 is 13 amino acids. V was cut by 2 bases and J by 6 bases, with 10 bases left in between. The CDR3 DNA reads TGCGCCAGCAGCCAAACCGCGGTCTCTGAAGCTTTCTTT. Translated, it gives CASSQTAVSEAFF.

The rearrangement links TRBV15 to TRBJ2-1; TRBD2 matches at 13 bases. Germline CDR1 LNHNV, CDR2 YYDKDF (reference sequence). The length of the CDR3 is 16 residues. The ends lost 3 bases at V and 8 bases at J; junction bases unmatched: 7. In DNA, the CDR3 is TGTGCCACCAGCAGTGCCGGGACTAGCGGGGTGCATGAGCAGTTCTTC. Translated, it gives CATSSAGTSGVHEQFF.

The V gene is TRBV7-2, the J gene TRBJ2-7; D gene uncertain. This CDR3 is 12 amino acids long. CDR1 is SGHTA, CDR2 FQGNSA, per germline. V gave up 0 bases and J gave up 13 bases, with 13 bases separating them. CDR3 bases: TGTGCCAGCAGCTTAGCGGGCCAGGCCGCCTACTTC. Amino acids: CASSLAGQAAYF.

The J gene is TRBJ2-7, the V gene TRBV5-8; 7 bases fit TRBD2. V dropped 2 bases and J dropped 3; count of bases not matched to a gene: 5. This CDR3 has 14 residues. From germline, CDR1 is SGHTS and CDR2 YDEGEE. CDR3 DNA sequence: TGTGCCAGCAGCTTCGGACTAGACCTCTACGAGCAGTACTTC. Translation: CASSFGLDLYEQYF.

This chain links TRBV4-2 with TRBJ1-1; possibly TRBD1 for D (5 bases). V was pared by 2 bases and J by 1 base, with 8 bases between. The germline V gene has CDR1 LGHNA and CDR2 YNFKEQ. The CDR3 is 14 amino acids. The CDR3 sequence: CASSQRRENTEAFF. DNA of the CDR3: TGTGCCAGCAGCCAACGCAGGGAGAACACTGAAGCTTTCTTT.

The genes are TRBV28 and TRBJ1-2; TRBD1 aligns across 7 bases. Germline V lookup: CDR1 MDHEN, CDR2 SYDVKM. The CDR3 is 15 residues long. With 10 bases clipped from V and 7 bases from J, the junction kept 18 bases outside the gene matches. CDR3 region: CATRPTGTAGGGYTF. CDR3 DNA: TGTGCCACCCGACCGACAGGGACGGCCGGGGGTGGCTACACCTTC.

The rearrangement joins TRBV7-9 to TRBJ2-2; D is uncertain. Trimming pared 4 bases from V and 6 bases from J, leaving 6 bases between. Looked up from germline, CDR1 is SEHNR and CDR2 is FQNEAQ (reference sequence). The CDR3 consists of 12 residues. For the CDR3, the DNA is TGTGCCAGCAGCTATACTTCCGGGGAGCTGTTTTTT. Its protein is CASSYTSGELFF. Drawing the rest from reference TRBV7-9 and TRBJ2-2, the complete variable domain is DTGVSQNPRHKITKRGQNVTFRCDPISEHNRLYWYRQTLGQGPEFLTYFQNEAQLEKSRLLSDRFSAERPKGSFSTLEIQRTEQGDSAMYLCASSYTSGELFFGEGSRLTVL.

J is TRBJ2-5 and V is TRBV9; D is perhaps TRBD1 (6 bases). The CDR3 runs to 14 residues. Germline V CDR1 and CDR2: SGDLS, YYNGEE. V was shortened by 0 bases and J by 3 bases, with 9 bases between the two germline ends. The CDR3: CASSVAGQKETQYF. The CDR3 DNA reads TGTGCCAGCAGCGTAGCAGGACAGAAAGAGACCCAGTACTTC.

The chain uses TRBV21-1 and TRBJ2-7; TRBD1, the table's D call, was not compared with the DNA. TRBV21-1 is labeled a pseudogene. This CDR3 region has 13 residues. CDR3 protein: CASSPRRAREGDF. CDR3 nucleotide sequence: TGTGCCAGCAGCCCCCGACGGGCGAGAGAGGGGGACTTC.

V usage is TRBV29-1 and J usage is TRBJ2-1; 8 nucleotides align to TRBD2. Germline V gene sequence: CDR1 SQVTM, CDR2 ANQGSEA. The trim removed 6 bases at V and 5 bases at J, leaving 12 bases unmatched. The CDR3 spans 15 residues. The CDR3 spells CSVVLAGAPNNEQFF. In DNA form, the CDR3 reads TGCAGCGTCGTTCTAGCGGGCGCGCCCAACAATGAGCAGTTCTTC.

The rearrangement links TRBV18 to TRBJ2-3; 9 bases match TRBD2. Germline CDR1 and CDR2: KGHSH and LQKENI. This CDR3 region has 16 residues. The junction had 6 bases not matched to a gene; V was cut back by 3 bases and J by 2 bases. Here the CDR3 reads CASSPRAGGYTDTQYF. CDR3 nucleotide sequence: TGTGCCAGCTCACCTAGAGCGGGGGGCTACACAGATACGCAGTATTTT. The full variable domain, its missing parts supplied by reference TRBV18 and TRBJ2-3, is NAGVMQNPRHLVRRRGQEARLRCSPMKGHSHVYWYRQLPEEGLKFMVYLQKENIIDESGMPKERFSAEFPKEGPSILRIQQVVRGDSAAYFCASSPRAGGYTDTQYFGPGTRLTVL.

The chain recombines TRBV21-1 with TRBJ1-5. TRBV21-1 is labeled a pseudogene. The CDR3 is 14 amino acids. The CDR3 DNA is TGTGCCAGCAGCAGGGGGGGTCTTGGTCAGCCCCAGCATTTT. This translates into CASSRGGLGQPQHF.

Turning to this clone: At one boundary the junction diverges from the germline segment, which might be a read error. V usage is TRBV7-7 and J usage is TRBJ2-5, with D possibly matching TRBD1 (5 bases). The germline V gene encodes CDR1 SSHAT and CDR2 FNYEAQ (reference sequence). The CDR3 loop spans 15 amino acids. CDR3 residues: CASSLQQANQETQYF. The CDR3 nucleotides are TGTGCTAGCAGCTTACAACAGGCGAACCAAGAGACCCAGTACTTC. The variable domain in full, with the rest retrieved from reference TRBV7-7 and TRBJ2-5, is GAGVSQSPRYKVTKRGQDVTLRCDPISSHATLYWYQQALGQGPEFLTYFNYEAQPDKSGLPSDRFSAERPEGSISTLTIQRTEQRDSAMYRCASSLQQANQETQYFGPGTRLLVL.

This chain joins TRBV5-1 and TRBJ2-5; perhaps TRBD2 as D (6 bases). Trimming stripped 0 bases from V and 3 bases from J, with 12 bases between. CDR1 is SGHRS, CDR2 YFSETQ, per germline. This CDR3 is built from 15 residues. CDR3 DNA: TGCGCCAGCAGCTTGGCGTTAAGGGAGGAAGAGACCCAGTACTTC. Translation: CASSLALREEETQYF.

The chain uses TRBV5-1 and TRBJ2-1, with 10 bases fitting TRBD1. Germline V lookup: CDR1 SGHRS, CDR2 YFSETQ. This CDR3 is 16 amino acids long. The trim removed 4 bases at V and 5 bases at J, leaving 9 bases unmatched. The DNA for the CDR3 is TGCGCCAGCAGCCTAATTCCGGGGACAGGGGACAATGAGCAGTTCTTC. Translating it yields CASSLIPGTGDNEQFF.